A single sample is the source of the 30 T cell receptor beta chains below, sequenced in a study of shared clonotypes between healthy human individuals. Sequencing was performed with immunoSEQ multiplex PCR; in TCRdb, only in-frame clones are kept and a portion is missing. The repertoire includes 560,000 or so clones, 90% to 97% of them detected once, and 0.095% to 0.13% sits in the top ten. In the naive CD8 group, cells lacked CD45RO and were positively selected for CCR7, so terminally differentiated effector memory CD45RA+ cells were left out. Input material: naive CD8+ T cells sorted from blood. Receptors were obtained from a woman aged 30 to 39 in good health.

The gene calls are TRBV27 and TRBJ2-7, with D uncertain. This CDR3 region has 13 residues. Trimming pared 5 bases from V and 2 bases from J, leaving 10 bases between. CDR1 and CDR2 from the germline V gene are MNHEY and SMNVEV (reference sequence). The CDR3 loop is CASSLRLTYEQYF. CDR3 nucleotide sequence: TGTGCCAGCAGTCTCAGGCTCACCTACGAGCAGTACTTC.

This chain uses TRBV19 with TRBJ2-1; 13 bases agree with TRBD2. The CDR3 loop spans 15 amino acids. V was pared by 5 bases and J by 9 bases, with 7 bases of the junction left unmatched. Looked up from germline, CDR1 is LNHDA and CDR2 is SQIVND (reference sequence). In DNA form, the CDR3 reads TGTGCCAGTAGTGGACTAGCGGGAGAGGGGGGTGAGCAGTTCTTC. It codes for CASSGLAGEGGEQFF.

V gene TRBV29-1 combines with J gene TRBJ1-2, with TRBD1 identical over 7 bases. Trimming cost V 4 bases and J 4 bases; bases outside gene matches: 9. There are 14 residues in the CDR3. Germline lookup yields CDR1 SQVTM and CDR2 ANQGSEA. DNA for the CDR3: TGCAGCGTTGGCCCCGACAGGGCGCCCTATGGCTACACCTTC. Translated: CSVGPDRAPYGYTF.

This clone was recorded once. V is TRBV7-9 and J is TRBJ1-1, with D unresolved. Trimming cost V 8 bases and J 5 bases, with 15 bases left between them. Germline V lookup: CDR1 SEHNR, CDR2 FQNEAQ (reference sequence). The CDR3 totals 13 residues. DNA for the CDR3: TGTGCCAGCGGAGAAACGGGAGGTACTGAAGCTTTCTTT. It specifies CASGETGGTEAFF.

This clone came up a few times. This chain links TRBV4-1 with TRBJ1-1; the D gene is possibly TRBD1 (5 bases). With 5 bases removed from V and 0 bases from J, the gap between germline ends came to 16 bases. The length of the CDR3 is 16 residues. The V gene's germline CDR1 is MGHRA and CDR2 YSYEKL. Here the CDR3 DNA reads TGCGCCAGCAGCAGCTCGAGGTGGGGCCTGAACACTGAAGCTTTCTTT. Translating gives CASSSSRWGLNTEAFF.

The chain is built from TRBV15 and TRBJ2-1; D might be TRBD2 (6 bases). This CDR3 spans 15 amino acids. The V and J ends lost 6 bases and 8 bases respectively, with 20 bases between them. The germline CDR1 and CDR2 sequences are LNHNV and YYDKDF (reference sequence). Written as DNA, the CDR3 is TGTGCCACCAGGGGATCAGACAGCGGGCCATATGAGCAGTTCTTC. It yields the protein CATRGSDSGPYEQFF.

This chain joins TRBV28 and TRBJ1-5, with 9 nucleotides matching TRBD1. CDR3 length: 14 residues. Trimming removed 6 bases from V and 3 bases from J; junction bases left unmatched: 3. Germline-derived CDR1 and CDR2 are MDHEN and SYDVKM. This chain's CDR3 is CASRTGGFNQPQHF. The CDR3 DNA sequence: TGTGCCAGCAGGACAGGGGGTTTCAATCAGCCCCAGCATTTT.

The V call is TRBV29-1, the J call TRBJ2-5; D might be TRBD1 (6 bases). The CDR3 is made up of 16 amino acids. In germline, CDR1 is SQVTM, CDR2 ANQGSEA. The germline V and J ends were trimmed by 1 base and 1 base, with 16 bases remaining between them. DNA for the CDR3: TGCAGCGTTGAAGGTCAGCGTGGGGACACCCAAGAGACCCAGTACTTC. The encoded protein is CSVEGQRGDTQETQYF.

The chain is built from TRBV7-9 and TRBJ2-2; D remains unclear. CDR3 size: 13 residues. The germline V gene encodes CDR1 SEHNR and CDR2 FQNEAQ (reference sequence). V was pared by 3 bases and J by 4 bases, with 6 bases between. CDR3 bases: TGTGCCAGCAGCTTCCGAGCCACCGGGGAGCTGTTTTTT. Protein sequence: CASSFRATGELFF.

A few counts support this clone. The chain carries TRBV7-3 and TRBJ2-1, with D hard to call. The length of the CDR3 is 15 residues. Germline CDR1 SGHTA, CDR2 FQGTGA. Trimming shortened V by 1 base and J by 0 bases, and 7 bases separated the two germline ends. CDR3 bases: TGTGCCAGCAGCTTAATTTATAGCTCCTACAATGAGCAGTTCTTC. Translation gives CASSLIYSSYNEQFF.

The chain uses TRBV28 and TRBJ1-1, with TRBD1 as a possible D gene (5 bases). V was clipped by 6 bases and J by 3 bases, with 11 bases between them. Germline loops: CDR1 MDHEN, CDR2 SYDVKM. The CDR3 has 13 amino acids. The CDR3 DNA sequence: TGTGCCAGCAGGAAGACAGATTACACTGAAGCTTTCTTT. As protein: CASRKTDYTEAFF.

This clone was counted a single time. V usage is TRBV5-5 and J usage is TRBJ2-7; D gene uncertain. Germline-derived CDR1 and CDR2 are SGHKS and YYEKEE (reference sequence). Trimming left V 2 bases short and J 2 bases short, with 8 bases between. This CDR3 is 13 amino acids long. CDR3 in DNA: TGTGCCAGCAGCTTCGGCGGTACCTACGAGCAGTACTTC. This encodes CASSFGGTYEQYF.

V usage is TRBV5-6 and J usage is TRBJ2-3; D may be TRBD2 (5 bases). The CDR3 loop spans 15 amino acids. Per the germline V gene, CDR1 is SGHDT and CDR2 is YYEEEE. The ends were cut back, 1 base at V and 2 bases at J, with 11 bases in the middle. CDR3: CASSLSGVITDTQYF. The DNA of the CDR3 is TGTGCCAGCAGCTTGTCCGGGGTAATCACAGATACGCAGTATTTT. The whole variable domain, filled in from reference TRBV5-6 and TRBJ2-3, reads DAGVTQSPTHLIKTRGQQVTLRCSPKSGHDTVSWYQQALGQGPQFIFQYYEEEERQRGNFPDRFSGHQFPNYSSELNVNALLLGDSALYLCASSLSGVITDTQYFGPGTRLTVL.

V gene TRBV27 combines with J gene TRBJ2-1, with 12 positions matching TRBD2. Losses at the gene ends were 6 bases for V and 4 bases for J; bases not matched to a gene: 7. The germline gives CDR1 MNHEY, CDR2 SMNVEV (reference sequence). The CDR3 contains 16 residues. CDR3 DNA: TGTGCCAGCAGACCCCCGGGACTAGCGGGTTACAATGAGCAGTTCTTC. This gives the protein CASRPPGLAGYNEQFF.

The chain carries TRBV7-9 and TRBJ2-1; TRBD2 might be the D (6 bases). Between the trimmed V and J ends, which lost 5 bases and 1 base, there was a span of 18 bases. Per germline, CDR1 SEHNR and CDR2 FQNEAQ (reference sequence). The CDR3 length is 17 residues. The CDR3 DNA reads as TGTGCCAGCAGCGCCCGACTAGTTGATAGGTCCTACAATGAGCAGTTCTTC. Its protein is CASSARLVDRSYNEQFF.

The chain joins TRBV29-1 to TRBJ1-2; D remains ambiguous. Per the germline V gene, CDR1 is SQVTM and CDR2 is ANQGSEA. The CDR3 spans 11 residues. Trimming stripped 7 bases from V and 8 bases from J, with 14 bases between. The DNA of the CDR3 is TGCAGCGCTCGGGCTGAGTGGGGCTACACCTTC. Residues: CSARAEWGYTF.

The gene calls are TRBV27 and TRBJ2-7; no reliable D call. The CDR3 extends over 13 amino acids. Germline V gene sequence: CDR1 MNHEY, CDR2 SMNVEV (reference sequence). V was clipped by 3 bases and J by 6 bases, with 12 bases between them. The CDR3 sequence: CASSFSLVGEQYF. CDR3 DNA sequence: TGTGCCAGCAGTTTTTCGCTTGTAGGCGAGCAGTACTTC.

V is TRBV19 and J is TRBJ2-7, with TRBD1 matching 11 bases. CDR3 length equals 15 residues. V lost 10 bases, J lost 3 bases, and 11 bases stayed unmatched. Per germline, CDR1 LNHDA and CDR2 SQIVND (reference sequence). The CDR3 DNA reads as TGTGCCACCCAAGCGGAGGGGACAGGGGGCTACGAGCAGTACTTC. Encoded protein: CATQAEGTGGYEQYF.

CDR3 protein: CASSPGQEGSEAFF. CDR3 nucleotide sequence: TGTGCCAGCTCACCCGGACAGGAAGGGTCTGAAGCTTTCTTT. The J gene is TRBJ1-1, the V gene TRBV18, with 7 nucleotides matching TRBD1. Germline CDR1 KGHSH, CDR2 LQKENI. The CDR3 has 14 residues. The junction had 7 bases not matched to a gene; V was cut back by 3 bases and J by 6 bases.

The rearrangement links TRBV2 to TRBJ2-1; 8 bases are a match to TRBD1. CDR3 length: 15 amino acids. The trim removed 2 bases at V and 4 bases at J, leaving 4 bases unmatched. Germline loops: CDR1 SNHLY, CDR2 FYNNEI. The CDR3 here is CASSETRGPYNEQFF. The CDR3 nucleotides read TGTGCCAGCAGTGAAACCAGGGGGCCGTACAATGAGCAGTTCTTC.

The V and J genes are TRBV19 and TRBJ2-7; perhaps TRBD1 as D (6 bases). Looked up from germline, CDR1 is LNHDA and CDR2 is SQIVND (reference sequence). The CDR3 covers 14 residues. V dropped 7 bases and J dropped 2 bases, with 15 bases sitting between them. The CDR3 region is CASKGEGPTYEQYF. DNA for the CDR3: TGTGCCAGTAAGGGGGAAGGGCCTACCTACGAGCAGTACTTC.

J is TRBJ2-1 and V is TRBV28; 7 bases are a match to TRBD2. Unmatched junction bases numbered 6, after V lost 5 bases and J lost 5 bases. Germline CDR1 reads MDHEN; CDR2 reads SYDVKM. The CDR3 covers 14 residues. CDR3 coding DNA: TGTGCCAGCAGTGCCGGACTAGTAGACAATGAGCAGTTCTTC. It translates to CASSAGLVDNEQFF.

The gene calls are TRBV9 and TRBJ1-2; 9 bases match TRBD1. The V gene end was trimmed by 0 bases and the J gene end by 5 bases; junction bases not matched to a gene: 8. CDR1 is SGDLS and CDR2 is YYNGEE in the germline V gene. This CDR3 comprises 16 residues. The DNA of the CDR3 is TGTGCCAGCAGCGTAGCCGGGACAGGGACTGATTATGGCTACACCTTC. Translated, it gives CASSVAGTGTDYGYTF.

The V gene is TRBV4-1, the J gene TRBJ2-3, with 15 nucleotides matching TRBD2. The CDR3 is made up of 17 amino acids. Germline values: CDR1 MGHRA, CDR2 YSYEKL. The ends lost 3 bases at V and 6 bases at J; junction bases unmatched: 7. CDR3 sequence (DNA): TGCGCCAGCAGCCACCATTCGGGACTAGCGGGAGGCGATACGCAGTATTTT. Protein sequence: CASSHHSGLAGGDTQYF.

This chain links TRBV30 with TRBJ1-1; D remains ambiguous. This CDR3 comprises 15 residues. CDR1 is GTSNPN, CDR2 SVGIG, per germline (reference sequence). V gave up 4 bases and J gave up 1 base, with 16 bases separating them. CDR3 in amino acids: CAWTQAAAWNTEAFF. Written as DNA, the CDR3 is TGTGCCTGGACTCAGGCCGCCGCTTGGAACACTGAAGCTTTCTTT.

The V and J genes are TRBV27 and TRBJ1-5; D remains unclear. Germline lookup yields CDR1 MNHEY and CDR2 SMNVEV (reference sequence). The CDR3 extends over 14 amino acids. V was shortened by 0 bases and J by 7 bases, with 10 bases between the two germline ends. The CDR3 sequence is CASSLSEGFQPQHF. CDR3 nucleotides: TGTGCCAGCAGTTTATCGGAGGGTTTCCAGCCCCAGCATTTT.

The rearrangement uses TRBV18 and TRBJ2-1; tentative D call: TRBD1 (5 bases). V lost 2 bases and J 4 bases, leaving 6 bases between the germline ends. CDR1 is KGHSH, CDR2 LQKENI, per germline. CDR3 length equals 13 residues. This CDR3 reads CASSPDSYNEQFF. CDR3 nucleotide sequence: TGTGCCAGCTCACCAGACAGTTACAATGAGCAGTTCTTC. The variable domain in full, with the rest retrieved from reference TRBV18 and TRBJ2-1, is NAGVMQNPRHLVRRRGQEARLRCSPMKGHSHVYWYRQLPEEGLKFMVYLQKENIIDESGMPKERFSAEFPKEGPSILRIQQVVRGDSAAYFCASSPDSYNEQFFGPGTRLTVL.

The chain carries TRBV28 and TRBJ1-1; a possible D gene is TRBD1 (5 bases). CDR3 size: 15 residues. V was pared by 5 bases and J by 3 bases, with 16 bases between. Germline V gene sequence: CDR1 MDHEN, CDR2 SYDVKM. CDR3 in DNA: TGTGCCAGCAGTCAATGGGGGGTTGAAGACACTGAAGCTTTCTTT. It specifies CASSQWGVEDTEAFF.

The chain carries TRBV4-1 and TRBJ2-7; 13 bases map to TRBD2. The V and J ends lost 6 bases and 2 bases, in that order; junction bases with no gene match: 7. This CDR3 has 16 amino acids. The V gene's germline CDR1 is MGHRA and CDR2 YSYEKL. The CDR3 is CASSRAGTSGAYEQYF. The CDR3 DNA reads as TGCGCCAGCAGTAGAGCTGGGACTAGCGGGGCCTACGAGCAGTACTTC.

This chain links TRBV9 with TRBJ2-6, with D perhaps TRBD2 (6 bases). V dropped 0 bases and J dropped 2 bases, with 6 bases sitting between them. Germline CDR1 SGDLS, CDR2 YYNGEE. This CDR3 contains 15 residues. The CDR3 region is CASSVAGAGANVLTF. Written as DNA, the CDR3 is TGTGCCAGCAGCGTAGCGGGGGCTGGGGCCAACGTCCTGACTTTC.